Listed below are T cell receptor beta chains from one sample, sequenced in a study of T cells in Graves' hyperthyroidism and ophthalmopathy. Each CDR3 protein gets one entry after TCRdb re-called the multiplex PCR reads with MiXCR. The sample has hundreds of thousands of distinct CDR3 sequences, less than 15% seen once. Source material: blood. These TCRs come from a woman aged 18-29 years with Graves' hyperthyroidism. The CDR3 runs from the conserved cysteine through the conserved F or W. The D gene is left open where the match is weak. Size is omitted from some rows. Given values are once, few, many or a class for expanded clones.

v_gene: TRBV29-1
j_gene: TRBJ2-1
d_gene: NA
abundance: NA
CDR3nt: TGCAGCGTTGATGGGATAGGGGCTAGGGCGTTCTTC
CDR3aa: CSVDGIGARAFF

v_gene: TRBV7-2
j_gene: TRBJ2-7
d_gene: NA
abundance: many
CDR3nt: TGTGCCAGCAGCTTATATGACGCTTTAGTCTACGAGCAGTACTTC
CDR3aa: CASSLYDALVYEQYF

v_gene: TRBV19
j_gene: TRBJ1-1
d_gene: NA
abundance: few
CDR3nt: TGTGCCAGTAGTATTGGCAGCTTAAACACTGAAGCTTTCTTT
CDR3aa: CASSIGSLNTEAFF

v_gene: TRBV2
j_gene: TRBJ1-2
d_gene: TRBD1
abundance: NA
CDR3nt: TGTGCCAGCAGCGCCTGGACAGGGCCCACTAACTATGGCTACACCTTC
CDR3aa: CASSAWTGPTNYGYTF

v_gene: TRBV7-9
j_gene: TRBJ2-3
d_gene: NA
abundance: many
CDR3nt: TGTGCCAGCAGCCCCAACGAATATTCAGATACGCAGTATTTT
CDR3aa: CASSPNEYSDTQYF

v_gene: TRBV7-2
j_gene: TRBJ1-5
d_gene: NA
abundance: many
CDR3nt: TGTGCCAGCAGCTTAGGGGTTTCCCAGCCCCAGCATTTT
CDR3aa: CASSLGVSQPQHF

v_gene: TRBV24-1
j_gene: TRBJ2-3
d_gene: NA
abundance: many
CDR3nt: TGTGCCACCAGTGACCCCCTCCCTCGGCCAGATACGCAGTATTTT
CDR3aa: CATSDPLPRPDTQYF

v_gene: TRBV28
j_gene: TRBJ2-2
d_gene: NA
abundance: NA
CDR3nt: TGTGCCAGCAGTCCCCCCGGAGGGATCGTTGCCGGGGAGCTGCTTTTT
CDR3aa: CASSPPGGIVAGELLF

v_gene: TRBV29-1
j_gene: TRBJ2-7
d_gene: TRBD2
abundance: many
CDR3nt: TGCAGCGTTGAAGGAGCGGGAGAACCCTACGAGCAGTACTTC
CDR3aa: CSVEGAGEPYEQYF

v_gene: TRBV4-2
j_gene: TRBJ2-3
d_gene: TRBD2
abundance: many
CDR3nt: TGTGCCAGCAGCATACGGGGGTTGAGCGGGGGCTCGGATACGCAGTATTTT
CDR3aa: CASSIRGLSGGSDTQYF

v_gene: TRBV5-1
j_gene: TRBJ2-7
d_gene: TRBD2
abundance: many
CDR3nt: TGCGCCAGCAGCACGTCGGGACTAGCGGGCCGACCCCAAACCTACGAGCAGTACTTC
CDR3aa: CASSTSGLAGRPQTYEQYF

v_gene: TRBV2
j_gene: TRBJ2-7
d_gene: NA
abundance: many
CDR3nt: TGTGCCAGCAGTGAAGGGGCGCAGGGTGGCCTATACGAGCAGTACTTC
CDR3aa: CASSEGAQGGLYEQYF